The source of this T cell receptor (beta chain) is a study of cytomegalovirus exposure and HLA in healthy donors. Details on this clone: Its target is not known.

Regarding the study as a whole: Most TCR sequences were rare, but some public TCRs occurred in many donors. In vitro data verified a few CMV-associated chains as specific for CMV antigens.

Only in-frame clones appear in the TCRdb table, and some are missing; sequencing was by immunoSEQ multiplex PCR. The sample includes about 250,000 clones, more than 85% of them seen just once. The clonotype comes from a man aged 18 to 30 in good health and CMV-seropositive. The sequenced material came from PBMCs.

The CDR3 DNA sequence: TGCGCCAGCAGCTTGGAAAGGACAGGGAATGGCTACACCTTC. Its translation: CASSLERTGNGYTF. The chain couples TRBV5-1 to TRBJ1-2; 8 bases are shared with TRBD1. J gave up 6 bases and V 0 bases, and 4 bases lay outside the gene matches. The CDR3 extends over 14 amino acids. Germline CDR1 and CDR2: SGHRS and YFSETQ.